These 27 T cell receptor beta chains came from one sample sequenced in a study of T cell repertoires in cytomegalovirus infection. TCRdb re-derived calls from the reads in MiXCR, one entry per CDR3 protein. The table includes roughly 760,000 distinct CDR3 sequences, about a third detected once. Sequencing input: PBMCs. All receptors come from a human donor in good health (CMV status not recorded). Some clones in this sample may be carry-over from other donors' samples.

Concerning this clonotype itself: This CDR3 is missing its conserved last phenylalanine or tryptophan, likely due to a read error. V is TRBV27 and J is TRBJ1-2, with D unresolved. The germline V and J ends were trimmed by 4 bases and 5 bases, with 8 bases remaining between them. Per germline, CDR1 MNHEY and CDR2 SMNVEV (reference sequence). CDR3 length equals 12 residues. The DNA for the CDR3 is TGTGCCAGCAGTTCGGACCTTTATGGCTACACCATC. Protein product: CASSSDLYGYTI.

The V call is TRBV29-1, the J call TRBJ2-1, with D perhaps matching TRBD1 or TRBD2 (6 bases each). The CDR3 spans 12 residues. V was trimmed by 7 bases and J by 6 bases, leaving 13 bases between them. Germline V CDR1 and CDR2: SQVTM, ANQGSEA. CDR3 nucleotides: TGCAGCGGAAGACTAGGGGGCAATGAGCAGTTCTTC. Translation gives CSGRLGGNEQFF.

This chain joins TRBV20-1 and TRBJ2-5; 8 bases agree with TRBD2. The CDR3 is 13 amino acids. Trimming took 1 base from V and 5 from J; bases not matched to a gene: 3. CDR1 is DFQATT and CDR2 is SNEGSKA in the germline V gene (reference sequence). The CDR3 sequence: CSARGTSRETQYF. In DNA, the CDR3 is TGCAGTGCTAGAGGGACTAGCAGGGAGACCCAGTACTTC.

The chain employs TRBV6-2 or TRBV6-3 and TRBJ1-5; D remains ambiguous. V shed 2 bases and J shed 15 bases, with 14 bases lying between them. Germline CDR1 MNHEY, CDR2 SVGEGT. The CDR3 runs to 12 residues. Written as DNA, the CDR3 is TGTGCCAGCAGTTACGACGAAAGGCGGGCGCATTTT. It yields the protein CASSYDERRAHF.

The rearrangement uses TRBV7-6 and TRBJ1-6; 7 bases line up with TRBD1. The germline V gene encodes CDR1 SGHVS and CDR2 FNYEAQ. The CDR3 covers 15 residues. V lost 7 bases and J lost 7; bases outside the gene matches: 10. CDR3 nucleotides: TGTGCCAGCACCCAAACATTACAGGGGAATTCACCCCTCCACTTT. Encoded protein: CASTQTLQGNSPLHF.

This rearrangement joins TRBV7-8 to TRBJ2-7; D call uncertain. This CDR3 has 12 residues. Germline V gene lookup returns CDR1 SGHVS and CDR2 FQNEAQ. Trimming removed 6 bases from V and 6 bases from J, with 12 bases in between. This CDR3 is CASRNLGIEQYF. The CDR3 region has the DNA TGTGCCAGCAGGAATCTAGGTATCGAGCAGTACTTC.

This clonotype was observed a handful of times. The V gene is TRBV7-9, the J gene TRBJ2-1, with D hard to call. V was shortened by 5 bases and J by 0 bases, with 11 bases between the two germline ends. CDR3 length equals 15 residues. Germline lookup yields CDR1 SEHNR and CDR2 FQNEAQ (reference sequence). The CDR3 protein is CASSGLRSSYNEQFF. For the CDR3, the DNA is TGTGCCAGCAGCGGCTTAAGGAGCTCCTACAATGAGCAGTTCTTC.

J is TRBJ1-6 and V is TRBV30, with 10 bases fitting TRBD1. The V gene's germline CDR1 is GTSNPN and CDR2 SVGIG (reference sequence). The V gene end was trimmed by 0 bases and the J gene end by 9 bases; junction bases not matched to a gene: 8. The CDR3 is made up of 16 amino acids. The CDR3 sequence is CAWSVTAGTGVSPLHF. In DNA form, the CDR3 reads TGTGCCTGGAGTGTAACAGCCGGGACAGGGGTTTCACCCCTCCACTTT.

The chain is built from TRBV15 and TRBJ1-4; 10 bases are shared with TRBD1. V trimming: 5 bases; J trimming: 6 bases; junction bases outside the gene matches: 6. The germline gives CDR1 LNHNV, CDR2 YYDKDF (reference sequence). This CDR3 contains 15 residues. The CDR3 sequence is CATSVSGTGDEKLFF. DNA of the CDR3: TGTGCCACCAGCGTGTCCGGGACAGGGGATGAAAAACTGTTTTTT. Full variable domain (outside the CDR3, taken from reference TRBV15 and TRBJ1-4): DAMVIQNPRYQVTQFGKPVTLSCSQTLNHNVMYWYQQKSSQAPKLLFHYYDKDFNNEADTPDNFQSRRPNTSFCFLDIRSPGLGDTAMYLCATSVSGTGDEKLFFGSGTQLSVL.

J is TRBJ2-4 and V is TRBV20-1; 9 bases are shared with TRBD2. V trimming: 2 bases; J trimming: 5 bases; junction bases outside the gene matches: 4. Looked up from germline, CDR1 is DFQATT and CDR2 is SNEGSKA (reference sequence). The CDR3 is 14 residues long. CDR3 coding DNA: TGCAGTGCTAGATTAGCGGGGGTTCAAAACATTCAGTACTTC. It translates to CSARLAGVQNIQYF.

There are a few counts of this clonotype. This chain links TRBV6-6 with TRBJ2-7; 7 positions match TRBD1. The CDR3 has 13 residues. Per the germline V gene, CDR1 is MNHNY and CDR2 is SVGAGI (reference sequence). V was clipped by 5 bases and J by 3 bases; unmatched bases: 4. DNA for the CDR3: TGTGCCAGCAGTACCCCAGGGGGCTACGAGCAGTACTTC. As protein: CASSTPGGYEQYF.

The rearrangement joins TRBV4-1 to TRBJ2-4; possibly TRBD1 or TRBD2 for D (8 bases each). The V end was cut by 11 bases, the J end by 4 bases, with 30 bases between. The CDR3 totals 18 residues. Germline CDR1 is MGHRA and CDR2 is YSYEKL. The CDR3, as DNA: TGCGCCGGAGCGGGAGTCAGGGGGCCCTCGGGGGCGAAAAACATTCAGTACTTC. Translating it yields CAGAGVRGPSGAKNIQYF.

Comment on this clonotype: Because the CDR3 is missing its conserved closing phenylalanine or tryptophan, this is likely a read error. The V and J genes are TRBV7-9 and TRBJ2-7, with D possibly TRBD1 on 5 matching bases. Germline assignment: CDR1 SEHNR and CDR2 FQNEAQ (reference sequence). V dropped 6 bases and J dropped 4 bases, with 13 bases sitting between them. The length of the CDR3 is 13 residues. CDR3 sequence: CASSQTGKYEQYL. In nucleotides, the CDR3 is TGTGCCAGCAGTCAAACAGGAAAATACGAGCAGTACTTA.

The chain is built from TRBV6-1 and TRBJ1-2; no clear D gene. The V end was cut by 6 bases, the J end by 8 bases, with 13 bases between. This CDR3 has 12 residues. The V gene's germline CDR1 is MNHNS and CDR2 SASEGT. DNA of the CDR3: TGTGCCAGCAGCACGGACGTGGGCGGCTACACCTTC. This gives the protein CASSTDVGGYTF.

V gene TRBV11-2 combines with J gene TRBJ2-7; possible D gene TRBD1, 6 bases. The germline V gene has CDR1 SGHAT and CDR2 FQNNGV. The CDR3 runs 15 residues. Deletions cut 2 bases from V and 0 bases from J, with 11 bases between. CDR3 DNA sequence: TGTGCCAGCAGCTTAACAGGACAGAACTCCTACGAGCAGTACTTC. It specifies CASSLTGQNSYEQYF.

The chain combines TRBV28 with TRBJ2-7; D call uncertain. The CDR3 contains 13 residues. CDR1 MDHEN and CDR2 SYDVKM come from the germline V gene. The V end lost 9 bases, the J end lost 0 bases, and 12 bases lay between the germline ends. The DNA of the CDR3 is TGTGCCAGTGCCCCCGGAAACTCCTACGAGCAGTACTTC. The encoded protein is CASAPGNSYEQYF.

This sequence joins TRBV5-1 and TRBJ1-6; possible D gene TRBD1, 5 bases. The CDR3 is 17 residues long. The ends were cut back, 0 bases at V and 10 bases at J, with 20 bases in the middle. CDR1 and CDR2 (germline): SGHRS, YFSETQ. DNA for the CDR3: TGCGCCAGCAGCTTGGCCATTCTTCGGGCAGGGAAATCACCCCTCCACTTT. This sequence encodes CASSLAILRAGKSPLHF.

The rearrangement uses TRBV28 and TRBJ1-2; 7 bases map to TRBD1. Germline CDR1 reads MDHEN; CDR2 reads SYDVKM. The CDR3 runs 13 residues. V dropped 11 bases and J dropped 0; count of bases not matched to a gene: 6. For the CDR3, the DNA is TGTGCCGGGCGACAGGGAGCTAACTATGGCTACACCTTC. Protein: CAGRQGANYGYTF.

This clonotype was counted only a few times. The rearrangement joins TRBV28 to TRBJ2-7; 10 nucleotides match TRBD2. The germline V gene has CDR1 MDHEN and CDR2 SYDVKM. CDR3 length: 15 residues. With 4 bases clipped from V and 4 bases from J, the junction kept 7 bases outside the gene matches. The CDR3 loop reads CASSSLRTSGYEQYF. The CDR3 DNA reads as TGTGCCAGCAGTTCATTGAGGACTAGCGGATACGAGCAGTACTTC. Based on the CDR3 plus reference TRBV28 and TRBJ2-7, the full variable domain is DVKVTQSSRYLVKRTGEKVFLECVQDMDHENMFWYRQDPGLGLRLIYFSYDVKMKEKGDIPEGYSVSREKKERFSLILESASTNQTSMYLCASSSLRTSGYEQYFGPGTRLTVT.

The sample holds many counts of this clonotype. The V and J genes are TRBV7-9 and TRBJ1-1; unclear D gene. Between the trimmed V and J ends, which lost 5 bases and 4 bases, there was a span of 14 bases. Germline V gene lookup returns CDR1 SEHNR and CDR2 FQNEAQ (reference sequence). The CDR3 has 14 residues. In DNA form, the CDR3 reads TGTGCCAGCAGCACTAGGGCGGCAGGCACTGAAGCTTTCTTT. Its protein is CASSTRAAGTEAFF.

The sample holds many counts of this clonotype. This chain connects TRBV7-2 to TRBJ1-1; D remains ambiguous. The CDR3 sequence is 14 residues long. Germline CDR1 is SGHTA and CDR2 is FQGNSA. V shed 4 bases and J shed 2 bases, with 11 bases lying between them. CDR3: CASSSGRANTEAFF. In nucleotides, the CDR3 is TGTGCCAGCAGCTCGGGGAGAGCAAACACTGAAGCTTTCTTT.

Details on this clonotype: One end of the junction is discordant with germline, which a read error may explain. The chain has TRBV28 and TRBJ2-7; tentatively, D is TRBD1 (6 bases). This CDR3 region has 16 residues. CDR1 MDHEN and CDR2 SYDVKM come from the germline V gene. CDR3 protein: CASSSLYSGTGSARLF. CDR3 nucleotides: TGTGCCAGCAGTTCATTATACTCCGGTACAGGGTCGGCTCGTCTTTTC.

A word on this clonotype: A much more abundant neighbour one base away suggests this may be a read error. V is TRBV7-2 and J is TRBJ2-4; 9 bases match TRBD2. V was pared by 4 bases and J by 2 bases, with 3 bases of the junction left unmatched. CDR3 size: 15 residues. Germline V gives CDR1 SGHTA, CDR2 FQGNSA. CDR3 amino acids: CASSSASGTKNIQYF. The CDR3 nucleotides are TGTGCCAGCAGCTCTGCTAGCGGGACCAAAAACATTCAGTACTTC.

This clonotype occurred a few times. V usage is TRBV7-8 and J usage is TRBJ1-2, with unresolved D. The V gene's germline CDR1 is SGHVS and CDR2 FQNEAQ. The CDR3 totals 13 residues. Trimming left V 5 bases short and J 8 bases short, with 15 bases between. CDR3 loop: CASSLGAVGGYTF. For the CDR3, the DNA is TGTGCCAGCAGCCTCGGAGCCGTGGGCGGCTACACCTTC. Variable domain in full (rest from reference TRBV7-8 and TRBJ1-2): GAGVSQSPRYKVAKRGQDVALRCDPISGHVSLFWYQQALGQGPEFLTYFQNEAQLDKSGLPSDRFFAERPEGSVSTLKIQRTQQEDSAVYLCASSLGAVGGYTFGSGTRLTVV.

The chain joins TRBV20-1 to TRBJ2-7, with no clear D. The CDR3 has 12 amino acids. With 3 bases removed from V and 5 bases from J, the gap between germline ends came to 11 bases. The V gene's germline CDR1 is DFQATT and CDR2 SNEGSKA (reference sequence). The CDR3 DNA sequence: TGCAGTGCTAGCCCCCCGGCCCACGAGCAGTACTTC. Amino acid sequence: CSASPPAHEQYF.

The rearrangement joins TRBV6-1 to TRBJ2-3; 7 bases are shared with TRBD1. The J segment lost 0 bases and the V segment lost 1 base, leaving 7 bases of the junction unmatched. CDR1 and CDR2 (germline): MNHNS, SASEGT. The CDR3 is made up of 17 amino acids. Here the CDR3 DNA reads TGTGCCAGCAGTGAAGGACCGGGACAGTTAAGCACAGATACGCAGTATTTT. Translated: CASSEGPGQLSTDTQYF.

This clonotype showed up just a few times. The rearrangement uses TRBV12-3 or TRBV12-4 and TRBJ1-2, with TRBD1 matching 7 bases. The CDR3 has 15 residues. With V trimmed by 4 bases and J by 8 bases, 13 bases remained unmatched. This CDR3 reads CASSSGGTAYWGYTF. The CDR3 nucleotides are TGTGCCAGCAGTTCCGGGGGGACAGCGTATTGGGGCTACACCTTC.